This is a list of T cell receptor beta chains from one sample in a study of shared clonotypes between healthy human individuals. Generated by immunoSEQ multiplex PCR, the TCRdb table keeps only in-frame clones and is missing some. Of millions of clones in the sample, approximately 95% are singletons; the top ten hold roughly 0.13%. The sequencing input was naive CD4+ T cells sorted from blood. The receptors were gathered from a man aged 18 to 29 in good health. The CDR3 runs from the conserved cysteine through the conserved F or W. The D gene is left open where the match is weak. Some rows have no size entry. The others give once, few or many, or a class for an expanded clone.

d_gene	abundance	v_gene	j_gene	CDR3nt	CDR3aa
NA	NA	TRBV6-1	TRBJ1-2	TGTGCCAGCAGCCCGGATCTAAAAGGTGGGGGCTACACCTTC	CASSPDLKGGGYTF
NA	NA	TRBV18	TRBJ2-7	TGTGCCAGCTCACCTTCACAGGGCCAGGAGCAGTACTTC	CASSPSQGQEQYF
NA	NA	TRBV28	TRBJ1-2	TGTGCCAGCAGTCGATCCTCTCAGGGGAGGGGCGGCTACACCTTC	CASSRSSQGRGGYTF
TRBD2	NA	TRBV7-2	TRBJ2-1	TGTGCCAGCAGCTTATCTAGCGGGAGTTTCAATGAGCAGTTCTTC	CASSLSSGSFNEQFF
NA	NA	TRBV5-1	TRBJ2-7	TGCGCCAGCAGCTTGGACCGGGGCGAGCAGTACTTC	CASSLDRGEQYF
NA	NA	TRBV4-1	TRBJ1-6	TGCGCCAGCAGCCAACCGGGTACCTATAATTCACCCCTCCACTTT	CASSQPGTYNSPLHF
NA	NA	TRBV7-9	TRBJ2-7	TGTGCCAGCAGCTTGGCAAACGGGGAGCAGTACTTC	CASSLANGEQYF
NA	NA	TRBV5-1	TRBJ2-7	TGCGCCAGCAGCTCCCTCCTGGACGGCTTAAGCTCCTACGAGCAGTACTTC	CASSSLLDGLSSYEQYF
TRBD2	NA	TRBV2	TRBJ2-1	TGTGCCAGCAGCGGACTAGCGGGGGTCAATGAGCAGTTCTTC	CASSGLAGVNEQFF
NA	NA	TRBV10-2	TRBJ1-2	TGCGCCAGCAGTGACGATATTGGGTACTATGGCTACACCTTC	CASSDDIGYYGYTF
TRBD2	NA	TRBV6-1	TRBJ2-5	TGTGCCAGCAGTGCCGGGGGGGAGGGCCAAGAGACCCAGTACTTC	CASSAGGEGQETQYF
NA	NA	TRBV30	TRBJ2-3	TGTGCCTGGAGTGACAGCACAGATACGCAGTATTTT	CAWSDSTDTQYF
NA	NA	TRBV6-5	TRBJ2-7	TGTGCCAGCAGTCCACGGACTAACTACGAGCAGTACTTC	CASSPRTNYEQYF
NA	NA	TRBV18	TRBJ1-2	TGTGCCAGCTCCCCCCCGACAGGACTCCCTGGTGGCTACACCTTC	CASSPPTGLPGGYTF
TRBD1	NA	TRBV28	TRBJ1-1	TGTGCCAGCAGTTTTGGGGACAGGGGGCTCACTGAAGCTTTCTTT	CASSFGDRGLTEAFF
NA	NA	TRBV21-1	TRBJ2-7	TGTGCCAGCAGCAAATCCGTGGGAGGGCCGTTAGAGCAGTACTTC	CASSKSVGGPLEQYF
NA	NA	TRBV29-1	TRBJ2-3	TGCAGCGTTGAGTGGAGTAGCACAGATACGCAGTATTTT	CSVEWSSTDTQYF
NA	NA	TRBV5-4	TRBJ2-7	TGTGCCAGCAGCTTGGTGTCAACCCACGAGCAGTACTTC	CASSLVSTHEQYF
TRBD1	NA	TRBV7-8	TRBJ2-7	TGTGCCAGCAGCACCGGGACAGGTTCCGGCGAGCAGTACTTC	CASSTGTGSGEQYF
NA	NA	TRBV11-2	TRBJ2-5	TGTGCCAGCAGCACCCGGGGGGCAGGGGGAGAGACCCAGTACTTC	CASSTRGAGGETQYF
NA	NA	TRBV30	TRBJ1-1	TGTGCCTATGCCGAGGGGAGGAGCGCTGAAGCTTTCTTT	CAYAEGRSAEAFF
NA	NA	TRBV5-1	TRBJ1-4	TGCGCCAGCAGCTCGGCCGGACAGCTTAATGAAAAACTGTTTTTT	CASSSAGQLNEKLFF
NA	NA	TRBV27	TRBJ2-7	TGTGCCAGCAGTTTACAGTCGGGGTGGTACGAGCAGTACTTC	CASSLQSGWYEQYF
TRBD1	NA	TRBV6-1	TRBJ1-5	TGTGCCAGCAGAGGACAGGGCGGTAATCAGCCCCAGCATTTT	CASRGQGGNQPQHF
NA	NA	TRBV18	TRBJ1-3	TGTGCCAGCTCACGGACAGATGGAAACACCATATATTTT	CASSRTDGNTIYF
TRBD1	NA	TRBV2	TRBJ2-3	TGTGCCAGCAGTGTACAGGGGTACACAGATACGCAGTATTTT	CASSVQGYTDTQYF
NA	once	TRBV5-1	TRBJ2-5	TGCGCCAGCAGCTTTTTGCCGGAGGGTGAGACCCAGTACTTC	CASSFLPEGETQYF
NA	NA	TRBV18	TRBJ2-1	TGTGCCAGCTCCTATTCGACAGGCCCCTACAATGAGCAGTTCTTC	CASSYSTGPYNEQFF
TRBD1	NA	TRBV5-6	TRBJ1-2	TGTGCCAGCAGAACAGGGGCCCTTGCCCTTAGGTATGGCTACACCTTC	CASRTGALALRYGYTF
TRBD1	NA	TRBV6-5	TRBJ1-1	TGTGCCAGCAGTCCTCGGACAGGAGGAGTTGAAGCTTTCTTT	CASSPRTGGVEAFF
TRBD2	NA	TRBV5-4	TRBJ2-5	TGTGCCAGCAGCTTGGTGACTAGCGGGGCTGCGCAGACCCAGTACTTC	CASSLVTSGAAQTQYF
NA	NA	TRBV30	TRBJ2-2	TGTGCCTGGTCTAACACCGGGGAGCTGTTTTTT	CAWSNTGELFF
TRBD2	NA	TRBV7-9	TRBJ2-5	TGTGCCAGCAGCCAGCGGGGACCTGGGTTTCGTGGTGAAGAGACCCAGTACTTC	CASSQRGPGFRGEETQYF
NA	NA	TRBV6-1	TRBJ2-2	TGTGCCAGCCGCTACAGGGACACCGGGGAGCTGTTTTTT	CASRYRDTGELFF
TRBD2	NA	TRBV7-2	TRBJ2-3	TGTGCCAGCAGCTCAAGGGTCACTAGCGGAAATCGGGCAGATACGCAGTATTTT	CASSSRVTSGNRADTQYF
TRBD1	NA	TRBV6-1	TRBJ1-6	TGTGCCAGCAGTGAGGGACAGGGAGCACCCCTCCACTTT	CASSEGQGAPLHF
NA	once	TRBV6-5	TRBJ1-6	TGTGCCACTGTGGGACTCACGCCGAATTCACCCCTCCACTTT	CATVGLTPNSPLHF
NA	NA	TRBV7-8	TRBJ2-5	TGTGCCAGCAGCTTGGGGGCGCGGGAGACCCAGTACTTC	CASSLGARETQYF
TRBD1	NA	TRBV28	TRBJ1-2	TGTGCCAGCAGTGGGGACAGCCTCCTAGGCTACACCTTC	CASSGDSLLGYTF
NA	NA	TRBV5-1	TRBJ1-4	TGCGCCAGCAGCTTGGGACCAGGGGCCGTTAATGAAAAACTGTTTTTT	CASSLGPGAVNEKLFF
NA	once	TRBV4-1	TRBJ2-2	TGCGCCAGCACAGTGAGTATAGGACAGCCTACCGGGGAGCTGTTTTTT	CASTVSIGQPTGELFF
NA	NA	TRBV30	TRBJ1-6	TGTGCCTGGAGAGGCAATTCACCCCTCCACTTT	CAWRGNSPLHF
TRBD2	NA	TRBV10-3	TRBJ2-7	TGTGCCACCAGCGGGGGGGCCTACGAGCAGTACTTC	CATSGGAYEQYF
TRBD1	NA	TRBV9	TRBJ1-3	TGTGCCAGCAGCGAGACAGGGGTTCGAGGAAACACCATATATTTT	CASSETGVRGNTIYF
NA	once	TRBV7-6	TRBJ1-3	TGTGCCAGCAGCTTATCCCCCCAGAACTCTGGAAACACCATATATTTT	CASSLSPQNSGNTIYF
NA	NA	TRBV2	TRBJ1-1	TGTGCCAGCAGACCCCAGGGGACTGAAGCTTTCTTT	CASRPQGTEAFF
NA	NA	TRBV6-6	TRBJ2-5	TGTGCCAGCAGTTACCGGGGGCATCAGGCCCAGTACTTC	CASSYRGHQAQYF
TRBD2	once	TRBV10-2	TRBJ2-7	TGCGCCAGCAGGGCGGGAGACAGCAAGTACGAGCAGTACTTC	CASRAGDSKYEQYF
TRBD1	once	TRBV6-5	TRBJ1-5	TGTGCCAGCAGTTACAGACAGGGGATCAATCAGCCCCAGCATTTT	CASSYRQGINQPQHF
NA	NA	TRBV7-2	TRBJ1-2	TGTGCCAGCAGCTTAGATGGGAACTATGGCTACACCTTC	CASSLDGNYGYTF
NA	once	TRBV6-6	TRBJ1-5	TGTGCCAGCACTCCTTGGGGGGCAGGTCAGCCCCAGCATTTT	CASTPWGAGQPQHF
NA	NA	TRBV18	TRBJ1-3	TGTGCCAGCTCACCGCTGAAAGGAAACACCATATATTTT	CASSPLKGNTIYF
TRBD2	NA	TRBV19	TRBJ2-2	TGTGCCAGTAGTTCCGGACTAGCGGGGGACTCCGGGGAGCTGTTTTTT	CASSSGLAGDSGELFF
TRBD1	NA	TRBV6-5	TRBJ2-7	TGTGCCAGCAGCCGCACGGGACAGGGTGCCTACGAGCAGTACTTC	CASSRTGQGAYEQYF
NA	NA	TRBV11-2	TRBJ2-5	TGTGCCAGCAGTTATTCAGGAAGCCAGGGGGAGACCCAGTACTTC	CASSYSGSQGETQYF